Listed here are 21 T cell receptor beta chains from one sample, sequenced in a study of cytomegalovirus exposure and HLA in healthy donors. 60 Vbeta and 13 Jbeta primers were used in PCR. Sequenced by immunoSEQ multiplex PCR; TCRdb stores in-frame clones only, minus some. The sample carries 140,000 to 150,000 clones, under 90% recorded once. Sequenced material: PBMCs. The receptors were gathered from a boy aged 2-9 years in good health and CMV-seronegative.

The gene calls are TRBV6-5 and TRBJ1-3; D gene ambiguous. CDR1 is MNHEY and CDR2 is SVGAGI in the germline V gene. This CDR3 region has 14 residues. V was shortened by 7 bases and J by 5 bases, with 15 bases between the two germline ends. The DNA for the CDR3 is TGTGCCAGCATGTCAAGCGACCGTCGAAACACCATATATTTT. It specifies CASMSSDRRNTIYF.

This clone was seen just once. The chain couples TRBV19 to TRBJ2-7, with a possible D match to TRBD2 (7 bases). Trimming removed 8 bases from V and 0 bases from J, with 20 bases in between. The CDR3 covers 16 residues. Germline V CDR1 and CDR2: LNHDA, SQIVND (reference sequence). CDR3 protein: CASATKGGGHSYEQYF. CDR3 DNA: TGTGCCAGTGCTACCAAGGGAGGGGGGCACTCCTACGAGCAGTACTTC.

This clone occurred a few times. The chain joins TRBV5-1 to TRBJ1-1; 7 positions match TRBD1. J was trimmed by 2 bases and V by 7 bases; bases with no gene match: 8. This CDR3 contains 14 residues. CDR1 and CDR2 from the germline V gene are SGHRS and YFSETQ. Here the CDR3 DNA reads TGCGCCAGCCACAGAGACAGGGAAAACACTGAAGCTTTCTTT. It encodes CASHRDRENTEAFF.

The chain has TRBV11-2 and TRBJ2-1; possibly TRBD1 for D (6 bases). Germline loops: CDR1 SGHAT, CDR2 FQNNGV. V lost 4 bases, J lost 2 bases, and 18 bases lay in between. This CDR3 has 17 residues. This CDR3 is CASSSGHTGRTYNEQFF. The CDR3 DNA sequence: TGTGCCAGCAGCTCGGGCCACACAGGGCGGACCTACAATGAGCAGTTCTTC.

This clone has just one count. The V gene is TRBV27, the J gene TRBJ2-2; no clear D gene. V was clipped by 0 bases and J by 5 bases, with 4 bases between them. CDR3 length equals 13 residues. Germline V gene data show CDR1 as MNHEY and CDR2 as SMNVEV (reference sequence). Here the CDR3 DNA reads TGTGCCAGCAGTTTATCTCCAACCGGGGAGCTGTTTTTT. Its translation is CASSLSPTGELFF.

V usage is TRBV28 and J usage is TRBJ1-1, with D perhaps TRBD1 (5 bases). The germline V gene has CDR1 MDHEN and CDR2 SYDVKM. The CDR3 is made up of 14 amino acids. Trimming took 4 bases from V and 5 from J, leaving 14 bases between them. The CDR3 region is CASSSRDVGTEAFF. The CDR3 DNA sequence: TGTGCCAGCAGTTCCAGGGATGTGGGGACTGAAGCTTTCTTT.

The chain couples TRBV7-9 to TRBJ1-1; possible D gene TRBD1, 6 bases. This CDR3 has 15 residues. The ends were cut back, 0 bases at V and 5 bases at J, with 13 bases in the middle. CDR1 and CDR2 from the germline V gene are SEHNR and FQNEAQ (reference sequence). CDR3 sequence reads: CASSLAAQGGTEAFF. In DNA, the CDR3 is TGTGCCAGCAGCTTAGCGGCACAGGGCGGAACTGAAGCTTTCTTT.

This clone has a single count. The junction and the germline gene differ at one end; a read error may be behind it. The chain joins TRBV9 to TRBJ2-1, with TRBD2 identical over 9 bases. This CDR3 is 13 amino acids long. CDR1 is SGDLS, CDR2 YYNGEE, per germline. The CDR3 sequence: CASSVAGENEQFF. Here the CDR3 DNA reads TGTGCCAGCAGTGTAGCGGGAGAGAATGAGCAGTTCTTC.

The chain employs TRBV25-1 and TRBJ1-2, with a tentative D call TRBD1 (6 bases). CDR3 length: 14 residues. V shed 4 bases and J shed 8 bases, with 17 bases lying between them. The germline V gene has CDR1 MGHDK and CDR2 SYGVNS. Here the CDR3 DNA reads TGTGCCAGCAGTGCTAACGCACAGGGATCCGGCTACACCTTC. It translates to CASSANAQGSGYTF.

V is TRBV5-1 and J is TRBJ2-5, with 9 bases identical to TRBD2. Germline V gene data show CDR1 as SGHRS and CDR2 as YFSETQ. The J segment lost 5 bases and the V segment lost 3 bases, leaving 8 bases of the junction unmatched. The CDR3 totals 15 residues. CDR3 nucleotide sequence: TGCGCCAGCAGCTATATAGCGGGAGTAGGGGAGACCCAGTACTTC. This translates into CASSYIAGVGETQYF.

The chain employs TRBV7-9 and TRBJ1-3; no clear D. The V gene lost 7 bases and the J gene lost 1 base, with 5 bases spanning the gap. The CDR3 has 12 residues. CDR1 is SEHNR, CDR2 FQNEAQ, per germline (reference sequence). The CDR3 nucleotides are TGTGCCAGCACCCAATCTGGAAACACCATATATTTT. It encodes CASTQSGNTIYF. The full variable domain, rest sourced from reference TRBV7-9 and TRBJ1-3, is DTGVSQNPRHKITKRGQNVTFRCDPISEHNRLYWYRQTLGQGPEFLTYFQNEAQLEKSRLLSDRFSAERPKGSFSTLEIQRTEQGDSAMYLCASTQSGNTIYFGEGSWLTVV.

CDR3 residues: CASSYGGTVPNEQYF. DNA for the CDR3: TGTGCCAGCAGTTACGGCGGGACGGTACCTAACGAGCAGTACTTC. This chain uses TRBV6-6 with TRBJ2-7; perhaps TRBD2 as D (6 bases). Trimming removed 2 bases from V and 5 bases from J, with 16 bases in between. Germline values: CDR1 MNHNY, CDR2 SVGAGI (reference sequence). This CDR3 has 15 amino acids.

This clone has more than one count but fewer than ten. As DNA, the CDR3 is TGTGCCAGCAGCGTAGGTAGGGAGGCGCAGTATTTT. Amino acids: CASSVGREAQYF. The chain has TRBV9 and TRBJ2-3, with a possible D match to TRBD2 (6 bases). Germline CDR1 is SGDLS and CDR2 is YYNGEE. V dropped 0 bases and J dropped 10 bases, with 9 bases sitting between them. The CDR3 sequence is 12 residues long.

V gene TRBV18 combines with J gene TRBJ2-7; maybe TRBD1 (6 bases). Trimming took 3 bases from V and 5 from J, leaving 14 bases between them. This CDR3 region has 14 residues. Germline CDR1 is KGHSH and CDR2 is LQKENI. CDR3 coding DNA: TGTGCCAGCTCACCCCGACAGGACGGGGACGAGCAGTACTTC. Its translation is CASSPRQDGDEQYF. The full variable domain, with the rest looked up from reference TRBV18 and TRBJ2-7, is NAGVMQNPRHLVRRRGQEARLRCSPMKGHSHVYWYRQLPEEGLKFMVYLQKENIIDESGMPKERFSAEFPKEGPSILRIQQVVRGDSAAYFCASSPRQDGDEQYFGPGTRLTVT.

The chain uses TRBV2 and TRBJ2-1, with D perhaps matching TRBD2 (5 bases). V shed 7 bases and J shed 4 bases, with 14 bases lying between them. There are 14 residues in the CDR3. Germline CDR1 and CDR2: SNHLY and FYNNEI. This CDR3 is CASMGVAQYNEQFF. CDR3 in DNA: TGTGCCAGCATGGGAGTAGCGCAATACAATGAGCAGTTCTTC. Using reference TRBV2 and TRBJ2-1 for the parts outside the CDR3, the full variable domain is EPEVTQTPSHQVTQMGQEVILRCVPISNHLYFYWYRQILGQKVEFLVSFYNNEISEKSEIFDDQFSVERPDGSNFTLKIRSTKLEDSAMYFCASMGVAQYNEQFFGPGTRLTVL.

The chain carries TRBV6-5 and TRBJ1-2, with TRBD1 matching 9 bases. CDR1 and CDR2 (germline): MNHEY, SVGAGI. V shed 9 bases, J shed 7 bases, and the junction held 12 bases outside the gene matches. The CDR3 consists of 14 residues. The CDR3: CASTNRDRAFGYTF. The CDR3 region has the DNA TGTGCCAGTACTAACCGGGACAGGGCTTTTGGCTACACCTTC.

Worth noting for this clone: The same CDR3 arises from other DNA sequences in this sample as well. The V and J genes are TRBV5-1 and TRBJ1-1, with D possibly matching TRBD1 (5 bases). Germline V gene lookup returns CDR1 SGHRS and CDR2 YFSETQ. The CDR3 is 14 residues long. V lost 4 bases and J lost 4, with 14 bases in between. The CDR3 nucleotides read TGCGCCAGCAGCCTCGGGGGGGGTGGCACTGAAGCTTTCTTT. It codes for CASSLGGGGTEAFF.

In nucleotides, the CDR3 is TGTGCCAGCAGCTTAGTACAGGGGTATGGCACAGATACGCAGTATTTT. It is translated as CASSLVQGYGTDTQYF. V and J are TRBV7-9 and TRBJ2-3; 7 bases align to TRBD1. CDR3 length: 16 residues. V was clipped by 1 base and J by 1 base; unmatched bases: 5. The germline CDR1 and CDR2 sequences are SEHNR and FQNEAQ (reference sequence).

This chain connects TRBV28 to TRBJ2-1; 7 nucleotides align to TRBD1. CDR1 is MDHEN and CDR2 is SYDVKM in the germline V gene. V lost 3 bases and J lost 8; bases outside the gene matches: 7. This CDR3 has 14 amino acids. Here the CDR3 reads CASSFRQGRDEQFF. CDR3 nucleotides: TGTGCCAGCAGTTTTAGACAGGGAAGGGATGAGCAGTTCTTC. Looking up the rest from reference TRBV28 and TRBJ2-1 gives the full variable domain: DVKVTQSSRYLVKRTGEKVFLECVQDMDHENMFWYRQDPGLGLRLIYFSYDVKMKEKGDIPEGYSVSREKKERFSLILESASTNQTSMYLCASSFRQGRDEQFFGPGTRLTVL.

The chain recombines TRBV27 with TRBJ2-1, with D possibly TRBD2 on 6 matching bases. Germline V gene sequence: CDR1 MNHEY, CDR2 SMNVEV (reference sequence). The V gene lost 3 bases and the J gene lost 8 bases, with 23 bases spanning the gap. CDR3 size: 17 residues. This chain's CDR3 is CASSFRTPGLALDEQFF. For the CDR3, the DNA is TGTGCCAGCAGTTTCCGAACCCCGGGACTTGCACTCGATGAGCAGTTCTTC.

The rearrangement joins TRBV19 to TRBJ1-4, with a tentative D call TRBD1 (6 bases). CDR3 length: 14 residues. Trimming stripped 5 bases from V and 5 bases from J, with 12 bases between. Per germline, CDR1 LNHDA and CDR2 SQIVND (reference sequence). CDR3 loop: CASSEDSLNEKLFF. The CDR3 DNA reads as TGTGCCAGTAGTGAGGACAGCCTCAATGAAAAACTGTTTTTT.